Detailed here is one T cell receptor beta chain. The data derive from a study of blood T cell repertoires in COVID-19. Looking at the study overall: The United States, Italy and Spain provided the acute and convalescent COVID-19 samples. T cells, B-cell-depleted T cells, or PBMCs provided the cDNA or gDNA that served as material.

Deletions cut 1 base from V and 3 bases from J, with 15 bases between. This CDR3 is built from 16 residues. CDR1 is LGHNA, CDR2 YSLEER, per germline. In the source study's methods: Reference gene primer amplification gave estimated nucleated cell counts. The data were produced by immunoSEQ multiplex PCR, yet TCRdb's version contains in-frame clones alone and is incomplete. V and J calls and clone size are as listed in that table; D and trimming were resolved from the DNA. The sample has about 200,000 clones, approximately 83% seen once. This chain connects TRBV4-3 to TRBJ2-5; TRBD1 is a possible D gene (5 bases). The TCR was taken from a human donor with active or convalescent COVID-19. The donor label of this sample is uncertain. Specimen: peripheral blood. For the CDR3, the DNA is TGCGCCAGCAGCCAAGCCTTGGTTAGGGGTAAAGAGACCCAGTACTTC. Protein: CASSQALVRGKETQYF.